The 5 T cell receptor beta chains reported below all come from one sample, sequenced in a study of cytomegalovirus exposure and HLA in healthy donors. The study ran its PCR with 60 Vbeta and 13 Jbeta primers. The protocol was immunoSEQ multiplex PCR, while the TCRdb copy is restricted to in-frame clones and leaves out a portion. The sample lists around 150,000 clones, around two thirds occurring once. The sample consisted of PBMCs. The receptors shown here come from a middle-aged man in good health and CMV-seronegative.

The gene calls are TRBV29-1 and TRBJ2-3, with 7 bases that match TRBD1. The CDR3 totals 13 residues. J was trimmed by 6 bases and V by 4 bases; bases with no gene match: 7. Germline-derived CDR1 and CDR2 are SQVTM and ANQGSEA. CDR3 coding DNA: TGCAGCGTTGTTCCAGGGGGAACGGATACGCAGTATTTT. This translates into CSVVPGGTDTQYF.

The chain uses TRBV5-1 and TRBJ2-5; 12 bases align to TRBD2. The CDR3 contains 16 residues. Germline V gene lookup returns CDR1 SGHRS and CDR2 YFSETQ. The ends lost 1 base at V and 1 base at J; junction bases unmatched: 2. CDR3 in DNA: TGCGCCAGCAGCTTGTCTAGCGGGGGGGGCCAAGAGACCCAGTACTTC. This codes for CASSLSSGGGQETQYF.

The genes are TRBV7-2 and TRBJ2-3; 10 bases line up with TRBD1. Per the germline V gene, CDR1 is SGHTA and CDR2 is FQGNSA. The CDR3 length is 15 residues. The ends lost 1 base at V and 6 bases at J; junction bases unmatched: 4. CDR3 in amino acids: CASSLEGQGRDTQYF. Written as DNA, the CDR3 is TGTGCCAGCAGCTTAGAGGGACAGGGGAGGGATACGCAGTATTTT.

This clone came up once. The rearrangement joins TRBV2 to TRBJ2-1; D gene ambiguous. In germline, CDR1 is SNHLY, CDR2 FYNNEI. The CDR3 covers 14 residues. V was clipped by 6 bases and J by 0 bases, with 9 bases between them. Here the CDR3 reads CASREVFSYNEQFF. CDR3 nucleotides: TGTGCCAGCAGAGAGGTTTTCTCCTACAATGAGCAGTTCTTC.

CDR3 nucleotides: TGTGCCAGCCATCTAAGGGCGGGGCCTAGCACAGATACGCAGTATTTT. Translating gives CASHLRAGPSTDTQYF. The chain carries TRBV2 and TRBJ2-3, with D maybe TRBD2 (6 bases). V was trimmed by 8 bases and J by 0 bases, leaving 18 bases between them. The germline CDR1 and CDR2 sequences are SNHLY and FYNNEI. The CDR3 is 16 residues long.